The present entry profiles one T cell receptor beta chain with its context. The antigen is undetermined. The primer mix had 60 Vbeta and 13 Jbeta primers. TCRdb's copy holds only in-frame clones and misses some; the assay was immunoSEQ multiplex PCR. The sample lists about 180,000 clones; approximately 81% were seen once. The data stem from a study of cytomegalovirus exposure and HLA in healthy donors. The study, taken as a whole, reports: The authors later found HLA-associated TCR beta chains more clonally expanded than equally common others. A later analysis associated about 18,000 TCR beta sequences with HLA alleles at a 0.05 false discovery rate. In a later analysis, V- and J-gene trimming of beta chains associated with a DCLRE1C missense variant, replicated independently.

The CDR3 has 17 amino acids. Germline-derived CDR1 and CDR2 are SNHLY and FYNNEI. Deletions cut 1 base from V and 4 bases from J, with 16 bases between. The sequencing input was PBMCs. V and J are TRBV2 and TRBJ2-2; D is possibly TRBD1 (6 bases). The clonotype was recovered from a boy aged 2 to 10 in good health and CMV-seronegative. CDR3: CASSEEAAGVGTGELFF. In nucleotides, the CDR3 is TGTGCCAGCAGTGAAGAGGCGGCAGGGGTTGGCACCGGGGAGCTGTTTTTT.